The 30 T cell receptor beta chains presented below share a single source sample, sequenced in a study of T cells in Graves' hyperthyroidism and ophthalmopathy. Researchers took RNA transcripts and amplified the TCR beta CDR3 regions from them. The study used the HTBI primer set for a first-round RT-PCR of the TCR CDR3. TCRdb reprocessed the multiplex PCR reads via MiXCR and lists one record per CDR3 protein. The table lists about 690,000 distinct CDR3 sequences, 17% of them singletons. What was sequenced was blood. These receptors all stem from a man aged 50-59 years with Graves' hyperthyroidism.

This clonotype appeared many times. CDR3 in DNA: TGTGCCAGCAGGGCAGAGACCTACAATGAGCAGTTCTTC. As protein: CASRAETYNEQFF. The V and J genes are TRBV28 and TRBJ2-1; D unclear. Germline lookup yields CDR1 MDHEN and CDR2 SYDVKM. The CDR3 length is 13 residues. V was clipped by 6 bases and J by 2 bases, with 8 bases between them.

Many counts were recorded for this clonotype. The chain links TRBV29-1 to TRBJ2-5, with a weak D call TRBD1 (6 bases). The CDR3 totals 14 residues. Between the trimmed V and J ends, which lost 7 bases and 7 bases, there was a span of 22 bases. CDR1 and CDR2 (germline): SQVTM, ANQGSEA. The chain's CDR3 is CSASPRQDAGTQYF. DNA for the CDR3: TGCAGCGCCTCACCCAGACAGGACGCAGGGACCCAGTACTTC.

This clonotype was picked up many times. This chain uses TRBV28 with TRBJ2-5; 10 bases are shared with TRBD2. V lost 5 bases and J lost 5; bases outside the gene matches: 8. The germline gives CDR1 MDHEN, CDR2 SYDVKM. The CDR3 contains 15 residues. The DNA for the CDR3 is TGTGCCAGCAGTCCATTAGCGGGAGGATTGGAGACCCAGTACTTC. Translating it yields CASSPLAGGLETQYF.

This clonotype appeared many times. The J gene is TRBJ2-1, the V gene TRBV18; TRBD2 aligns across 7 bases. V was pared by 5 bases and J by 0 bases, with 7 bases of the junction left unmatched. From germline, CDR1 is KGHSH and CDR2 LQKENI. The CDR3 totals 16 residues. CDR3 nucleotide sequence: TGTGCCAGCTCATTACTAGCGCCAAGCTCCTACAATGAGCAGTTCTTC. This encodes CASSLLAPSSYNEQFF.

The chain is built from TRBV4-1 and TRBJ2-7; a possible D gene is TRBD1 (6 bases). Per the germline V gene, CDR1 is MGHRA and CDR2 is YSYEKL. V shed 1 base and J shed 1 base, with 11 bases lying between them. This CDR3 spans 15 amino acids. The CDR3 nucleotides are TGCGCCAGCAGCCAAGGCCATACAGGGTCCTACGAGCAGTACTTC. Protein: CASSQGHTGSYEQYF.

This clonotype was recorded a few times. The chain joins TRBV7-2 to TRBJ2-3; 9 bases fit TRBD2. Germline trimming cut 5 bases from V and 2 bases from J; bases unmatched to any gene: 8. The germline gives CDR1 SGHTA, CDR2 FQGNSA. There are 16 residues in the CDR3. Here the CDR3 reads CASSPFAGGFTDTQYF. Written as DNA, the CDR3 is TGTGCCAGCAGCCCTTTTGCGGGAGGGTTCACAGATACGCAGTATTTT.

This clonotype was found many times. This CDR3 reads CASSKLAGGPHEQYF. The CDR3 region has the DNA TGTGCCAGCAGCAAATTAGCGGGAGGGCCCCACGAGCAGTACTTC. This rearrangement joins TRBV28 to TRBJ2-7; 11 bases fit TRBD2. Germline CDR1 is MDHEN and CDR2 is SYDVKM. CDR3 length: 15 residues. V lost 6 bases and J lost 5; bases outside the gene matches: 9.

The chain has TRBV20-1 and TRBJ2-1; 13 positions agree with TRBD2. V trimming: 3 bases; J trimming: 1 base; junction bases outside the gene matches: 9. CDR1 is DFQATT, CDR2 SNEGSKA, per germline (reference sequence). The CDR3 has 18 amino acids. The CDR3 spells CSARLVLAGGRSYNEQFF. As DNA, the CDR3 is TGCAGTGCTAGGTTGGTACTAGCGGGAGGGCGATCCTACAATGAGCAGTTCTTC.

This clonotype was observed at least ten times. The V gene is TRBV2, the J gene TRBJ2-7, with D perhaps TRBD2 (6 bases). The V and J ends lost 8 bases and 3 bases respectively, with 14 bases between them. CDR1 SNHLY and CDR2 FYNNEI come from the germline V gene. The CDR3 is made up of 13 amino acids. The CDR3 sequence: CASGRDGVYEQYF. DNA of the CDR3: TGTGCCAGCGGGCGGGACGGAGTCTACGAGCAGTACTTC.

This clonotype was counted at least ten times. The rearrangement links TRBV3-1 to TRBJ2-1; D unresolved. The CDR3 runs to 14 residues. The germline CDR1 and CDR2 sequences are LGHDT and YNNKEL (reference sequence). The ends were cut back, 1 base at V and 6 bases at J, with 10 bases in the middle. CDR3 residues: CASSQVVVSNEQFF. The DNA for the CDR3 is TGTGCCAGCAGCCAAGTCGTTGTATCCAATGAGCAGTTCTTC.

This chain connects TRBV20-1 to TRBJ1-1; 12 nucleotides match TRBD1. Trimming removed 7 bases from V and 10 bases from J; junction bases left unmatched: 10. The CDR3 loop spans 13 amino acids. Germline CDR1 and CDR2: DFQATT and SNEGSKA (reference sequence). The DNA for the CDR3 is TGCAGTGTTTGGGACAGGGGGCATAAGGGAGCTTTCTTT. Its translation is CSVWDRGHKGAFF.

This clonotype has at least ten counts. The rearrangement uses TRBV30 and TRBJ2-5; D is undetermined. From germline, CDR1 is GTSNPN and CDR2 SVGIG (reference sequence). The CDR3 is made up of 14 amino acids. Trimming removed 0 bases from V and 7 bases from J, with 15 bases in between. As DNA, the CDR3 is TGTGCCTGGAGTGTTAGGGTGGACCGCTCGACCCAGTACTTC. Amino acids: CAWSVRVDRSTQYF.

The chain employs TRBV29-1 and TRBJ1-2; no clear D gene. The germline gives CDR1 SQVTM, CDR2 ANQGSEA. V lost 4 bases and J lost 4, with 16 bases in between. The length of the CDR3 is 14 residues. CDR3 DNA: TGCAGCGTTGGTTCACGGTCCACGACCTATGGCTACACCTTC. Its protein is CSVGSRSTTYGYTF. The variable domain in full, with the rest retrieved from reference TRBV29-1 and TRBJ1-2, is SAVISQKPSRDICQRGTSLTIQCQVDSQVTMMFWYRQQPGQSLTLIATANQGSEATYESGFVIDKFPISRPNLTFSTLTVSNMSPEDSSIYLCSVGSRSTTYGYTFGSGTRLTVV.

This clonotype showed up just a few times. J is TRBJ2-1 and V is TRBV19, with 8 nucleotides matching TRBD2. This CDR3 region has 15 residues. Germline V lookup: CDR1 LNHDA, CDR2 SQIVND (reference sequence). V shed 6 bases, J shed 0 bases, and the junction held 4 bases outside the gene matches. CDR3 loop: CASRTLAGSYNEQFF. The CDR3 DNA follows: TGTGCCAGTAGAACCCTAGCGGGCTCCTACAATGAGCAGTTCTTC.

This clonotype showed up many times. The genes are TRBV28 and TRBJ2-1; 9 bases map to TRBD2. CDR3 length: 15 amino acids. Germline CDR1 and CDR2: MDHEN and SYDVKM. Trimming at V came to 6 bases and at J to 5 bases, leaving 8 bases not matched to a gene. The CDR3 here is CASSLVAGVNNEQFF. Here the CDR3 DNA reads TGTGCCAGCAGCTTAGTAGCGGGAGTTAACAATGAGCAGTTCTTC.

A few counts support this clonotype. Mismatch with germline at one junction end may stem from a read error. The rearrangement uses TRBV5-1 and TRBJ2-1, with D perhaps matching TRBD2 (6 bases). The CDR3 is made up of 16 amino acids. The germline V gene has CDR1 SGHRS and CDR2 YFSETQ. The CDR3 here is CASSLGGVRMGNEQFF. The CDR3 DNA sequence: TGCGCCAGCAGTTTGGGGGGAGTCCGAATGGGAAATGAGCAGTTCTTC. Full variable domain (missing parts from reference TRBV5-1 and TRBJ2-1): KAGVTQTPRYLIKTRGQQVTLSCSPISGHRSVSWYQQTPGQGLQFLFEYFSETQRNKGNFPGRFSGRQFSNSRSEMNVSTLELGDSALYLCASSLGGVRMGNEQFFGPGTRLTVL.

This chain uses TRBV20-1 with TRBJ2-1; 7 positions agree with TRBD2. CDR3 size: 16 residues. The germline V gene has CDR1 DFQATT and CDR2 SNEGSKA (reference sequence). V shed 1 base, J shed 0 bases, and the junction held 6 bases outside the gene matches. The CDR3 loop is CSARGTSGVSYNEQFF. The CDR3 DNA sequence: TGCAGTGCTAGAGGTACCAGCGGGGTCTCCTACAATGAGCAGTTCTTC.

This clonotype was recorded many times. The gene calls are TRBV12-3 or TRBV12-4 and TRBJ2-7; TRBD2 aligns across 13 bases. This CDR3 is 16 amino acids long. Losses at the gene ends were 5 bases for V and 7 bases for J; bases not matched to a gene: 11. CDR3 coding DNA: TGTGCCAGCAGTCTTGCCGGACTAGCGGGAGCGAGGGAGCAGTACTTC. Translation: CASSLAGLAGAREQYF.

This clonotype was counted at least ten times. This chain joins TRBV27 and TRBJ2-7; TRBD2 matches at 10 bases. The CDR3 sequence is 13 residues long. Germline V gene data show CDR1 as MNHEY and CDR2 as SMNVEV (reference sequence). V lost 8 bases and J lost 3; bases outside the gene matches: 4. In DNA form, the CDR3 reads TGTGCCAGCCGGAGCGGGAGGGTCTACGAGCAGTACTTC. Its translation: CASRSGRVYEQYF.

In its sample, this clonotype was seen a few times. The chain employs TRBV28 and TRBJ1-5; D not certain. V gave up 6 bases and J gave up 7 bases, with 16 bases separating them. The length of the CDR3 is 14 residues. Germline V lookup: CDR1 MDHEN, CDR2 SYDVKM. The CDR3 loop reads CASSWRTSSQPQHF. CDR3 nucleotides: TGTGCCAGCAGCTGGAGGACGAGTAGCCAGCCCCAGCATTTT.

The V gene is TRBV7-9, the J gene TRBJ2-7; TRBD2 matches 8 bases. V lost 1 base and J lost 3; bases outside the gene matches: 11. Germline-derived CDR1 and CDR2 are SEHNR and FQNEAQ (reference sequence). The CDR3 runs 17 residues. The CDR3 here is CASSLDRAEREFYEQYF. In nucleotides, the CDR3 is TGTGCCAGCAGCTTAGATAGAGCTGAGCGGGAGTTCTACGAGCAGTACTTC.

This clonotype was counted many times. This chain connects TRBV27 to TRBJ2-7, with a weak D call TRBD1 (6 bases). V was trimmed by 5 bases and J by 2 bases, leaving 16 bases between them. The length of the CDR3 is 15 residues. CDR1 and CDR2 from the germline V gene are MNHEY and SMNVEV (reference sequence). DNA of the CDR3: TGTGCCAGCAGTCCGACCATGGACAGCCCCTACGAGCAGTACTTC. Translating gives CASSPTMDSPYEQYF.

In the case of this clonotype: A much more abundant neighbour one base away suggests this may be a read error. The CDR3 is CAGRRPEREKLFF. For the CDR3, the DNA is TGTGCCGGCAGACGTCCGGAACGTGAAAAACTGTTTTTT. This chain joins TRBV6-1 and TRBJ1-4; no definite D call. CDR3 length: 13 residues. Germline assignment: CDR1 MNHNS and CDR2 SASEGT.

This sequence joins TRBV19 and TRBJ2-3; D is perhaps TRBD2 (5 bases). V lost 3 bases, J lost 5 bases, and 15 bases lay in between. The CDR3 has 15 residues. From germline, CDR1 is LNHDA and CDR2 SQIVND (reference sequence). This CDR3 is CASSIWETPGDTQYF. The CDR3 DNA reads TGTGCCAGTAGTATTTGGGAGACTCCCGGAGATACGCAGTATTTT. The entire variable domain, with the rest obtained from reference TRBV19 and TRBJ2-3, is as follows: DGGITQSPKYLFRKEGQNVTLSCEQNLNHDAMYWYRQDPGQGLRLIYYSQIVNDFQKGDIAEGYSVSREKKESFPLTVTSAQKNPTAFYLCASSIWETPGDTQYFGPGTRLTVL.

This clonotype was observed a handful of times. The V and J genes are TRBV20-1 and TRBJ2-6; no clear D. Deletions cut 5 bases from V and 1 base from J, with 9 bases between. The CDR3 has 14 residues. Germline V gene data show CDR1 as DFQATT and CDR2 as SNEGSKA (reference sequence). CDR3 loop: CSAFLTSGANVLTF. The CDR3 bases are TGCAGTGCTTTCTTAACATCTGGGGCCAACGTCCTGACTTTC.

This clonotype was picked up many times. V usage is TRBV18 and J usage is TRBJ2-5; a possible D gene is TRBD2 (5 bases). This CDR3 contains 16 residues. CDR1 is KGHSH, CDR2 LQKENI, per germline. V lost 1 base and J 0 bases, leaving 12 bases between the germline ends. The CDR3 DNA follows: TGTGCCAGCTCACCACGAGCCGGGGAGTACCAAGAGACCCAGTACTTC. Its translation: CASSPRAGEYQETQYF.

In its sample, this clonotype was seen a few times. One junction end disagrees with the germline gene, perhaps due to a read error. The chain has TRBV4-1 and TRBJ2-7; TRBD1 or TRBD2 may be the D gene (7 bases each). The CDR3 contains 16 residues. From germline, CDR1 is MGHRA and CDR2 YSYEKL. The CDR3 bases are TGCGCCAGCAACCAAGAAGGGGGCAAGCGGGACTGGCCGCAGTACTTC. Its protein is CASNQEGGKRDWPQYF.

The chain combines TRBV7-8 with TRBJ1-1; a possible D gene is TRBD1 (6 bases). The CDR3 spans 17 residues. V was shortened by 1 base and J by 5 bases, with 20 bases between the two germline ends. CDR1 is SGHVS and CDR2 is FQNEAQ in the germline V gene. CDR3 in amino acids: CASSLVGGSRGRTEAFF. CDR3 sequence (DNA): TGTGCCAGCAGCTTAGTAGGGGGAAGCAGGGGACGTACTGAAGCTTTCTTT.

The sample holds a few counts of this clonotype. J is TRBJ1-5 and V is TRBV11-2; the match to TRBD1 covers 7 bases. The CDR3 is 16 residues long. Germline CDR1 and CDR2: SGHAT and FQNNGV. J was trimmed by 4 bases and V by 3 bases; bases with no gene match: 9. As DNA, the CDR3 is TGTGCCAGCAGCTTCGGACTCGGACAGGAGAATCAGCCCCAGCATTTT. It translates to CASSFGLGQENQPQHF.

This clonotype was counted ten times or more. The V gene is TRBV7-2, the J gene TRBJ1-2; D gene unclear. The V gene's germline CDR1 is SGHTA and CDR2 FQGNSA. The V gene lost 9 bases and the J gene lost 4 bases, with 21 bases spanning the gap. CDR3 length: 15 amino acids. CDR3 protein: CAREPLKGEGYGYTF. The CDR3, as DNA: TGTGCCAGAGAACCTTTAAAGGGAGAGGGCTATGGCTACACCTTC. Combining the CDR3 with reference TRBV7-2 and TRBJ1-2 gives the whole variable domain GAGVSQSPSNKVTEKGKDVELRCDPISGHTALYWYRQSLGQGLEFLIYFQGNSAPDKSGLPSDRFSAERTGGSVSTLTIQRTQQEDSAVYLCAREPLKGEGYGYTFGSGTRLTVV.